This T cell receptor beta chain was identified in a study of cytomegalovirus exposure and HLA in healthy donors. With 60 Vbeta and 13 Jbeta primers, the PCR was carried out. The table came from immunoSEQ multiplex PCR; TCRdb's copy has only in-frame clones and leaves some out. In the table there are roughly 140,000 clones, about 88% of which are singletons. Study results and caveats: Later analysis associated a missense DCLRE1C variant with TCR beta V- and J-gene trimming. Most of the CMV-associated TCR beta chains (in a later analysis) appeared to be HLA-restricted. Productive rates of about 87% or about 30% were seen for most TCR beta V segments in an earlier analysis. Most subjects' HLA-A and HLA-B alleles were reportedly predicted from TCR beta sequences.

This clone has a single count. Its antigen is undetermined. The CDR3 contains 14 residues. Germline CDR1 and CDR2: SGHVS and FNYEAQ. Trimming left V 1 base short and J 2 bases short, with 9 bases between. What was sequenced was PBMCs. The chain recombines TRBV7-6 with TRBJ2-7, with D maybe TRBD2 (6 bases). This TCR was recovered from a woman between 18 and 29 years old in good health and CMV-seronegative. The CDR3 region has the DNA TGTGCCAGCAGCTTAGAGGCGGGACCCTACGAGCAGTACTTC. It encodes CASSLEAGPYEQYF. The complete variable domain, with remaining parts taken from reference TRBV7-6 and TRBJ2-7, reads GAGVSQSPRYKVTKRGQDVALRCDPISGHVSLYWYRQALGQGPEFLTYFNYEAQQDKSGLPNDRFSAERPEGSISTLTIQRTEQRDSAMYRCASSLEAGPYEQYFGPGTRLTVT.